This T cell receptor (beta chain) was found in a study of shared clonotypes between healthy human individuals. Study background: Donors, aged 18 to 49, were a couple of women and three men.

Only Caucasian adults living in Nashville, Tennessee served as donors. Partitioning of CD4+ cells yielded a CD45RA+ naive subset and a CD45RA-negative memory subset. Deletions cut 0 bases from V and 6 bases from J, with 14 bases between. Per the germline V gene, CDR1 is GTSNPN and CDR2 is SVGIG (reference sequence). The CDR3 covers 14 residues. Once extracted for a subset, genomic DNA was divided evenly among several immunoSEQ plates. Here immunoSEQ multiplex PCR was the method, and the copy in TCRdb shows in-frame clones only, minus some. The data show more than 400,000 clones, 95% to 97% seen once. The receptor was isolated from a woman aged 25 to 45 in good health. The chain carries TRBV30 and TRBJ2-5, with D possibly TRBD1 on 6 matching bases. Sequencing was carried out using naive CD4+ T cells sorted from blood. Subset reported: CD45RA+ positively selected. The CDR3 region is CAWSVGQTAKTQYF. In nucleotides, the CDR3 is TGTGCCTGGAGTGTAGGACAGACGGCGAAGACCCAGTACTTC.